Each of the 25 T cell receptor beta chains below was sequenced from the same sample in a study of CD8 T cells in ankylosing spondylitis. One entry per CDR3 protein results from TCRdb running MiXCR on the 5' RACE reads. The sample has 35,000 to 50,000 distinct CDR3 sequences, less than 4% seen once. Sequenced sample: blood, either unsorted or a sorted T cell fraction (not recorded which). All receptors come from a male donor with ankylosing spondylitis or in good health (not recorded which).

This clonotype has more than one count but fewer than ten. The chain combines TRBV9 with TRBJ1-2, with 9 bases aligning to TRBD1. J gave up 8 bases and V 0 bases, and 2 bases lay outside the gene matches. The CDR3 is made up of 13 amino acids. In germline, CDR1 is SGDLS, CDR2 YYNGEE. The CDR3: CASSVGQGDGYTF. CDR3 DNA sequence: TGTGCCAGCAGCGTAGGACAGGGGGACGGCTACACCTTC.

Ten or more counts support this clonotype. The CDR3 spells CASSVAANGRTDTQYF. The DNA for the CDR3 is TGTGCCAGCAGCGTAGCCGCTAACGGGAGAACAGATACGCAGTATTTT. The chain links TRBV9 to TRBJ2-3; D perhaps matches TRBD2 (6 bases). V was shortened by 0 bases and J by 3 bases, with 14 bases between the two germline ends. In germline, CDR1 is SGDLS, CDR2 YYNGEE. The CDR3 is made up of 16 amino acids.

At least ten counts were recorded for this clonotype. V and J are TRBV9 and TRBJ2-3; possibly TRBD1 for D (5 bases). Trimming shortened V by 0 bases and J by 0 bases, and 11 bases separated the two germline ends. The CDR3 extends over 16 amino acids. Per germline, CDR1 SGDLS and CDR2 YYNGEE. DNA for the CDR3: TGTGCCAGCAGCGTAGGAGACAGTCATAGCACAGATACGCAGTATTTT. It encodes CASSVGDSHSTDTQYF.

The sample holds many counts of this clonotype. This chain uses TRBV9 with TRBJ2-1; D not certain. V shed 0 bases and J shed 2 bases, with 6 bases lying between them. This CDR3 is 14 amino acids long. Germline values: CDR1 SGDLS, CDR2 YYNGEE. The CDR3 nucleotides read TGTGCCAGCAGCGTAGGCTCCACCTACAATGAGCAGTTCTTC. This gives the protein CASSVGSTYNEQFF.

This clonotype was detected ten times or more. The chain couples TRBV27 to TRBJ2-7, with a weak D call TRBD1 (5 bases). Germline V CDR1 and CDR2: MNHEY, SMNVEV (reference sequence). V lost 2 bases and J lost 2, with 10 bases in between. The CDR3 is made up of 14 amino acids. In nucleotides, the CDR3 is TGTGCCAGCAGTTTAGATCAGACAGCCTACGAGCAGTACGTC. Its protein product is CASSLDQTAYEQYV.

This clonotype came up many times. The chain carries TRBV2 and TRBJ2-5; TRBD2 agrees at 14 bases. This CDR3 contains 17 residues. With 1 base clipped from V and 4 bases from J, the junction kept 5 bases outside the gene matches. CDR1 SNHLY and CDR2 FYNNEI come from the germline V gene. The CDR3 nucleotides read TGTGCCAGCAGTGAAGTGGGACTAGCGGGAGAAGGAGAGACCCAGTACTTC. Translated, it gives CASSEVGLAGEGETQYF.

This clonotype was found many times. CDR3 sequence: CASSVVGTGETQYF. CDR3 DNA: TGTGCCAGCAGCGTAGTCGGGACAGGGGAGACCCAGTACTTC. The chain is built from TRBV9 and TRBJ2-5, with 9 nucleotides matching TRBD1. Germline CDR1 and CDR2: SGDLS and YYNGEE. The CDR3 has 14 residues. J was trimmed by 5 bases and V by 0 bases; bases with no gene match: 2.

This clonotype has ten or more counts. This chain uses TRBV9 with TRBJ2-1; unclear D gene. This CDR3 comprises 15 residues. Germline loops: CDR1 SGDLS, CDR2 YYNGEE. The V end was cut by 0 bases, the J end by 0 bases, with 7 bases between. The CDR3, as DNA: TGTGCCAGCAGCGTAGTGCCGGTCTCCTACAATGAGCAGTTCTTC. Translated, it gives CASSVVPVSYNEQFF.

This clonotype occurred many times. The chain has TRBV9 and TRBJ2-2; 7 bases align to TRBD1. V trimming: 3 bases; J trimming: 7 bases; junction bases outside the gene matches: 6. Germline-derived CDR1 and CDR2 are SGDLS and YYNGEE. The CDR3 has 14 residues. The CDR3 bases are TGTGCCAGCAGCGGTAGGGGGCAGGACGGGGAGCTGTTTTTT. This translates into CASSGRGQDGELFF.

This clonotype occurred many times. The J gene is TRBJ1-5, the V gene TRBV9; maybe TRBD1 (5 bases). There are 14 residues in the CDR3. Germline CDR1 and CDR2: SGDLS and YYNGEE. V was trimmed by 4 bases and J by 0 bases, leaving 8 bases between them. CDR3: CASSQTDSNQPQHF. The DNA for the CDR3 is TGTGCCAGCAGCCAGACAGATAGCAATCAGCCCCAGCATTTT.

The table lists this clonotype with many counts. V usage is TRBV9 and J usage is TRBJ2-5; D remains ambiguous. V gave up 0 bases and J gave up 4 bases, with 7 bases separating them. The length of the CDR3 is 13 residues. Germline loops: CDR1 SGDLS, CDR2 YYNGEE. The CDR3 protein is CASSVGGSETQYF. The CDR3 DNA reads TGTGCCAGCAGCGTAGGGGGTTCAGAGACCCAGTACTTC. Complete variable domain (other parts from reference TRBV9 and TRBJ2-5): DSGVTQTPKHLITATGQRVTLRCSPRSGDLSVYWYQQSLDQGLQFLIQYYNGEERAKGNILERFSAQQFPDLHSELNLSSLELGDSALYFCASSVGGSETQYFGPGTRLLVL.

This clonotype was counted many times. The chain combines TRBV9 with TRBJ2-3, with D possibly being TRBD1 (6 bases). V was shortened by 4 bases and J by 3 bases, with 24 bases between the two germline ends. Germline V gene lookup returns CDR1 SGDLS and CDR2 YYNGEE. CDR3 length: 18 amino acids. The CDR3 is CASSTPARGNGATDTQYF. CDR3 nucleotides: TGTGCCAGCAGCACCCCAGCGAGGGGGAATGGGGCGACAGATACGCAGTATTTT.

In its sample, this clonotype was seen many times. This chain joins TRBV9 and TRBJ2-3, with a weak D call TRBD2 (6 bases). Germline-derived CDR1 and CDR2 are SGDLS and YYNGEE. CDR3 length: 18 amino acids. With 0 bases removed from V and 1 base from J, the gap between germline ends came to 18 bases. DNA of the CDR3: TGTGCCAGCAGCGTAGCTGGGGAAGGAGGGCGTCGCACAGATACGCAGTATTTT. Its translation: CASSVAGEGGRRTDTQYF.

In its sample, this clonotype ranks as medium-sized. The chain carries TRBV9 and TRBJ2-5; 7 positions match TRBD1. The J segment lost 5 bases and the V segment lost 6 bases, leaving 7 bases of the junction unmatched. The CDR3 loop spans 13 amino acids. Germline loops: CDR1 SGDLS, CDR2 YYNGEE. The chain's CDR3 is CASNPQGEETQYF. CDR3 DNA: TGTGCCAGCAACCCGCAGGGGGAGGAGACCCAGTACTTC.

This clonotype was seen ten or more times. The J gene is TRBJ2-1, the V gene TRBV9; 10 positions match TRBD1. Looked up from germline, CDR1 is SGDLS and CDR2 is YYNGEE. This CDR3 spans 16 amino acids. With V trimmed by 4 bases and J by 4 bases, 8 bases remained unmatched. The CDR3 DNA follows: TGTGCCAGCAGCACCACCGGGACAGGGGCTTACAATGAGCAGTTCTTC. Amino acid sequence: CASSTTGTGAYNEQFF.

There are many counts of this clonotype. This rearrangement joins TRBV9 to TRBJ1-2; 9 bases are a match to TRBD1. V trimming: 4 bases; J trimming: 5 bases; junction bases outside the gene matches: 6. The CDR3 spans 14 residues. Germline V gene lookup returns CDR1 SGDLS and CDR2 YYNGEE. Here the CDR3 reads CASSPTGGSYGYTF. CDR3 bases: TGTGCCAGCAGCCCCACAGGGGGCAGTTATGGCTACACCTTC. The whole variable domain, filled in from reference TRBV9 and TRBJ1-2, reads DSGVTQTPKHLITATGQRVTLRCSPRSGDLSVYWYQQSLDQGLQFLIQYYNGEERAKGNILERFSAQQFPDLHSELNLSSLELGDSALYFCASSPTGGSYGYTFGSGTRLTVV.

This clonotype was found many times. CDR3 amino acids: CASSVDDGGWGVKNIQYF. Written as DNA, the CDR3 is TGTGCCAGCAGCGTAGATGATGGGGGCTGGGGAGTCAAAAACATTCAGTACTTC. This rearrangement joins TRBV9 to TRBJ2-4; a possible D gene is TRBD1 (6 bases). There are 18 residues in the CDR3. The V gene lost 0 bases and the J gene lost 3 bases, with 19 bases spanning the gap. Germline lookup yields CDR1 SGDLS and CDR2 YYNGEE.

This clonotype was seen many times. The chain combines TRBV9 with TRBJ2-3; 9 nucleotides align to TRBD1. The germline CDR1 and CDR2 sequences are SGDLS and YYNGEE. The CDR3 length is 15 residues. V lost 0 bases and J lost 1; bases outside the gene matches: 0. In nucleotides, the CDR3 is TGTGCCAGCAGCGTAGGGGACAGGGGCACAGATACGCAGTATTTT. Amino acids: CASSVGDRGTDTQYF.

This clonotype was picked up many times. DNA for the CDR3: TGTGCCAGCAGTGGGACTCCTAGCGGGGGGACAGATACGCAGTATTTT. Its translation: CASSGTPSGGTDTQYF. The chain carries TRBV9 and TRBJ2-3; 11 bases align to TRBD2. In germline, CDR1 is SGDLS, CDR2 YYNGEE. The V gene end was trimmed by 5 bases and the J gene end by 3 bases; junction bases not matched to a gene: 8. CDR3 size: 16 residues.

This clonotype has at least ten counts. The chain uses TRBV9 and TRBJ2-5; D possibly corresponds to TRBD2 (5 bases). V was trimmed by 0 bases and J by 5 bases, leaving 8 bases between them. The CDR3 runs to 13 residues. Germline CDR1 is SGDLS and CDR2 is YYNGEE. This chain's CDR3 is CASSVGWRETQYF. In DNA, the CDR3 is TGTGCCAGCAGCGTAGGATGGAGGGAGACCCAGTACTTC.

This clonotype was counted many times. The chain uses TRBV9 and TRBJ2-1, with 11 bases aligning to TRBD2. The CDR3 totals 15 residues. CDR1 and CDR2 (germline): SGDLS, YYNGEE. The junction had 4 bases not matched to a gene; V was cut back by 3 bases and J by 5 bases. The chain's CDR3 is CASSGSGGAHNEQFF. Here the CDR3 DNA reads TGTGCCAGCAGCGGTAGCGGGGGGGCTCACAATGAGCAGTTCTTC.

This clonotype appeared many times. V is TRBV9 and J is TRBJ2-1; D might be TRBD1 or TRBD2, each matching 7 bases. V gave up 0 bases and J gave up 2 bases, with 12 bases separating them. This CDR3 spans 16 amino acids. Germline V gene lookup returns CDR1 SGDLS and CDR2 YYNGEE. Written as DNA, the CDR3 is TGTGCCAGCAGCGTAGCAGGGGGGGGACCCTACAATGAGCAGTTCTTC. Its translation is CASSVAGGGPYNEQFF.

This clonotype was seen ten or more times. This sequence joins TRBV9 and TRBJ1-2, with D possibly being TRBD1 (5 bases). Germline V gene data show CDR1 as SGDLS and CDR2 as YYNGEE. Trimming removed 0 bases at V and 7 bases at J, with 7 bases between. The CDR3 is 12 amino acids. The CDR3 DNA sequence: TGTGCCAGCAGCGTAGGTGGGGGTGGCTACACCTTC. This codes for CASSVGGGGYTF.

This clonotype has at least ten counts. The gene calls are TRBV9 and TRBJ2-5; D unclear. V was cut by 0 bases and J by 5 bases, with 14 bases left in between. The germline gives CDR1 SGDLS, CDR2 YYNGEE. CDR3 length: 15 amino acids. CDR3: CASSVDWTPTETQYF. The CDR3 bases are TGTGCCAGCAGCGTAGATTGGACCCCGACGGAGACCCAGTACTTC. The full variable domain, completed using reference TRBV9 and TRBJ2-5, is DSGVTQTPKHLITATGQRVTLRCSPRSGDLSVYWYQQSLDQGLQFLIQYYNGEERAKGNILERFSAQQFPDLHSELNLSSLELGDSALYFCASSVDWTPTETQYFGPGTRLLVL.

This clonotype was found many times. V and J are TRBV9 and TRBJ2-7; the match to TRBD2 covers 8 bases. The CDR3 totals 15 residues. The V gene's germline CDR1 is SGDLS and CDR2 YYNGEE. V lost 1 base, J lost 3 bases, and 6 bases stayed unmatched. The CDR3 nucleotides are TGTGCCAGCAGCGTACAGAGCGGGAGAGGCTACGAGCAGTACGTC. Protein product: CASSVQSGRGYEQYV.